This T cell receptor (beta chain) stems from a study of graft-versus-host responses after intestinal transplantation. The method was immunoSEQ multiplex PCR; TCRdb's version includes in-frame clones alone and lacks a portion of them. This sample has tens of thousands of clones; roughly 90% occur once, and the top ten carry roughly 17%. Graft tissue processing released intraepithelial and lamina propria lymphocytes. The V gene end was trimmed by 6 bases and the J gene end by 2 bases; junction bases not matched to a gene: 7. Germline CDR1 and CDR2: SEHNR and FQNEAQ (reference sequence). The CDR3 extends over 14 amino acids.

The sample here was ileum tissue, taken more than 200 days after intestinal transplant. The chain carries TRBV7-9 and TRBJ2-7; 7 bases fit TRBD1. The clonotype originates from a human patient who received an intestinal transplant, so some T cells may come from the graft donor. The CDR3 spells CASSHRDSPYEQYF. The CDR3 DNA reads TGTGCCAGCAGTCACCGGGACAGTCCCTACGAGCAGTACTTC.